The 24 T cell receptor beta chains given below trace back to one sample, sequenced in a study of PD-1 blockade in classical Hodgkin lymphoma. Every patient experienced relapse after autologous stem cell transplantation, and brentuximab vedotin exposure varied. Only in-frame clones appear in the TCRdb table, and some are missing; sequencing was by immunoSEQ multiplex PCR. Of roughly 150,000 clones in the sample, just under 80% were seen once. The source material was peripheral blood mononuclear cells (PBMCs), sampled before the second cycle of nivolumab. The origin of the receptors is a human donor with classical Hodgkin lymphoma.

This clone was counted only a few times. The chain has TRBV7-2 and TRBJ1-2; no definite D call. The CDR3 spans 14 residues. The V end was cut by 1 base, the J end by 0 bases, with 6 bases between. Germline V gene data show CDR1 as SGHTA and CDR2 as FQGNSA. DNA for the CDR3: TGTGCCAGCAGCTTAGGCACTGCTAACTATGGCTACACCTTC. Translating it yields CASSLGTANYGYTF.

The chain recombines TRBV6-6 with TRBJ2-7; 8 nucleotides line up with TRBD2. V trimming: 6 bases; J trimming: 0 bases; junction bases outside the gene matches: 7. The CDR3 loop spans 15 amino acids. Germline V gene sequence: CDR1 MNHNY, CDR2 SVGAGI (reference sequence). CDR3: CASSRGGRDSYEQYF. The CDR3 region has the DNA TGTGCCAGCAGCCGCGGGGGGAGGGACTCCTACGAGCAGTACTTC.

J is TRBJ2-1 and V is TRBV28; TRBD2 matches at 13 bases. CDR1 and CDR2 (germline): MDHEN, SYDVKM. The J segment lost 15 bases and the V segment lost 6 bases, leaving 11 bases of the junction unmatched. The CDR3 is 14 amino acids. This CDR3 is CASRGTSGAVQGFF. CDR3 nucleotides: TGTGCCAGCAGGGGGACTAGCGGGGCGGTCCAGGGGTTCTTC.

The chain has TRBV10-3 and TRBJ1-2, with D unresolved. The V end was cut by 10 bases, the J end by 8 bases, with 20 bases between. Germline V gives CDR1 ENHRY, CDR2 SYGVKD. The CDR3 is 13 amino acids. CDR3 DNA: TGTGCCAGCAGCCGATCTGCGATGGGGGGCTACACCTTC. Its protein product is CASSRSAMGGYTF.

This clone appeared once. The V and J genes are TRBV19 and TRBJ2-7; 7 nucleotides line up with TRBD1. CDR1 and CDR2 (germline): LNHDA, SQIVND (reference sequence). The CDR3 has 17 residues. V shed 1 base and J 2 bases; nucleotides not matched to a gene: 11. CDR3 in amino acids: CASSIAYGQVGAYEQYF. The DNA for the CDR3 is TGTGCCAGTAGTATAGCTTACGGACAGGTCGGGGCCTACGAGCAGTACTTC.

The chain combines TRBV2 with TRBJ1-2, with D possibly TRBD1 on 6 matching bases. The CDR3 length is 17 residues. Trimming took off 0 bases at V and 6 bases at J, with 20 bases between the two ends. Germline CDR1 and CDR2: SNHLY and FYNNEI. CDR3 DNA sequence: TGTGCCAGCAGTGAAGCGGCGGGAAGGGGGGTATCGGATGGCTACACCTTC. Amino acid sequence: CASSEAAGRGVSDGYTF.

The V and J genes are TRBV6-5 and TRBJ1-2; D is undetermined. Germline V gives CDR1 MNHEY, CDR2 SVGAGI. The CDR3 totals 14 residues. Trimming cost V 0 bases and J 8 bases, with 13 bases left between them. The CDR3 reads CASSYSWSGGGYTF. The CDR3 coding sequence is TGTGCCAGCAGTTACTCGTGGAGTGGAGGGGGCTACACCTTC.

This chain joins TRBV5-6 and TRBJ1-2, with D perhaps matching TRBD1 (6 bases). V was cut by 0 bases and J by 3 bases, with 12 bases left in between. Germline assignment: CDR1 SGHDT and CDR2 YYEEEE. The CDR3 covers 15 residues. CDR3 in DNA: TGTGCCAGCAGCTTGGTGGGGGCTAGGGACTATGGCTACACCTTC. This translates into CASSLVGARDYGYTF.

This clone was counted a few times. This chain connects TRBV4-1 to TRBJ1-4; D uncertain. The germline CDR1 and CDR2 sequences are MGHRA and YSYEKL. There are 14 residues in the CDR3. V lost 1 base, J lost 8 bases, and 11 bases lay in between. CDR3: CASSQGGKGEKLFF. The CDR3, as DNA: TGCGCCAGCAGCCAAGGGGGTAAAGGGGAAAAACTGTTTTTT.

The rearrangement joins TRBV6-5 to TRBJ1-2, with D hard to call. Deletions cut 6 bases from V and 4 bases from J, with 12 bases between. CDR1 and CDR2 from the germline V gene are MNHEY and SVGAGI. The CDR3 runs 13 residues. The CDR3 loop is CASSADGSYGYTF. DNA of the CDR3: TGTGCCAGCAGCGCCGACGGGAGCTATGGCTACACCTTC.

This clone is a singleton in its sample. The same CDR3 arises from other DNA sequences in this sample as well. The V and J genes are TRBV5-4 and TRBJ1-5; TRBD1 is a possible D gene (6 bases). CDR3 length: 13 amino acids. The ends were cut back, 0 bases at V and 5 bases at J, with 6 bases in the middle. Germline CDR1 is SGHNT and CDR2 is YYREEE (reference sequence). The CDR3 DNA sequence: TGTGCCAGCAGCTTGGACAGGGATCAGCCCCAGCATTTT. Translating gives CASSLDRDQPQHF.

The V gene is TRBV5-5, the J gene TRBJ2-5, with D possibly TRBD2 on 5 matching bases. Germline CDR1 reads SGHKS; CDR2 reads YYEKEE (reference sequence). Trimming cost V 4 bases and J 4 bases, with 17 bases left between them. This CDR3 contains 15 residues. CDR3 DNA sequence: TGTGCCAGCAGCCCCTCGTGGGTAGCGAGAGAGACCCAGTACTTC. This translates into CASSPSWVARETQYF.

This chain joins TRBV6-1 and TRBJ2-4, with a weak D call TRBD1 (5 bases). CDR3 length equals 14 residues. Germline values: CDR1 MNHNS, CDR2 SASEGT. Trimming removed 6 bases from V and 5 bases from J, with 14 bases in between. The CDR3 coding sequence is TGTGCCAGCAGCCTAGAGTGGGGCCAAAACATTCAGTACTTC. Translation gives CASSLEWGQNIQYF.

The chain uses TRBV6-6 and TRBJ1-1; 10 bases align to TRBD1. In germline, CDR1 is MNHNY, CDR2 SVGAGI (reference sequence). The CDR3 runs to 14 residues. V dropped 5 bases and J dropped 3; count of bases not matched to a gene: 3. CDR3 protein: CASSDDRGHTEAFF. The DNA of the CDR3 is TGTGCCAGCAGTGACGACAGGGGGCACACTGAAGCTTTCTTT.

This clone was seen a handful of times. The chain links TRBV7-3 to TRBJ1-5; D gene unclear. The V end lost 5 bases, the J end lost 12 bases, and 20 bases lay between the germline ends. The CDR3 length is 14 residues. Germline V gene sequence: CDR1 SGHTA, CDR2 FQGTGA. The DNA for the CDR3 is TGTGCCAGCAGCGCCAATCCCACGCGCCGGCACCAGCATTTT. Residues: CASSANPTRRHQHF.

CDR3 in DNA: TGTGCCAGCAGTGTTACCGGGCAGGCCCAGCATTTT. It specifies CASSVTGQAQHF. V usage is TRBV2 and J usage is TRBJ1-5; D unresolved. CDR3 length: 12 amino acids. The V end was cut by 4 bases, the J end by 11 bases, with 12 bases between. The germline CDR1 and CDR2 sequences are SNHLY and FYNNEI. Combining the CDR3 with reference TRBV2 and TRBJ1-5 gives the whole variable domain EPEVTQTPSHQVTQMGQEVILRCVPISNHLYFYWYRQILGQKVEFLVSFYNNEISEKSEIFDDQFSVERPDGSNFTLKIRSTKLEDSAMYFCASSVTGQAQHFGDGTRLSIL.

This sequence joins TRBV29-1 and TRBJ2-1; D gene ambiguous. Per the germline V gene, CDR1 is SQVTM and CDR2 is ANQGSEA. The CDR3 runs 13 residues. Trimming cost V 7 bases and J 2 bases, with 12 bases left between them. CDR3 nucleotide sequence: TGCAGCGGGCAGGCACGGACCTACAATGAGCAGTTCTTC. Translating it yields CSGQARTYNEQFF.

The chain uses TRBV7-3 and TRBJ2-2, with TRBD2 identical over 10 bases. Germline CDR1 SGHTA, CDR2 FQGTGA. The CDR3 spans 14 residues. V shed 3 bases and J 5 bases; nucleotides not matched to a gene: 0. The CDR3 spells CASSFSGRTGELFF. The CDR3 DNA follows: TGTGCCAGCAGCTTTAGCGGGAGGACCGGGGAGCTGTTTTTT. The variable domain in full, with the rest retrieved from reference TRBV7-3 and TRBJ2-2, is GAGVSQTPSNKVTEKGKYVELRCDPISGHTALYWYRQSLGQGPEFLIYFQGTGAADDSGLPNDRFFAVRPEGSVSTLKIQRTERGDSAVYLCASSFSGRTGELFFGEGSRLTVL.

This rearrangement joins TRBV19 to TRBJ1-4, with 8 bases identical to TRBD1. The CDR3 has 15 amino acids. Germline CDR1 LNHDA, CDR2 SQIVND (reference sequence). J gave up 7 bases and V 3 bases, and 7 bases lay outside the gene matches. CDR3 amino acids: CASSIQRTGTEKLFF. In DNA form, the CDR3 reads TGTGCCAGTAGTATTCAGCGGACAGGGACTGAAAAACTGTTTTTT.

The V call is TRBV28, the J call TRBJ2-5, with D possibly matching TRBD2 (5 bases). This CDR3 spans 16 amino acids. The germline V and J ends were trimmed by 2 bases and 4 bases, with 17 bases remaining between them. Germline loops: CDR1 MDHEN, CDR2 SYDVKM. CDR3 DNA sequence: TGTGCCAGCAGTTTAGGTACGGGAAACCTTCGAGAGACCCAGTACTTC. This translates into CASSLGTGNLRETQYF.

The gene calls are TRBV9 and TRBJ2-3, with D possibly being TRBD1 (5 bases). The CDR3 has 15 amino acids. Trimming stripped 4 bases from V and 6 bases from J, with 18 bases between. Looked up from germline, CDR1 is SGDLS and CDR2 is YYNGEE. In DNA, the CDR3 is TGTGCCAGCAGCCCTCTGAGTGGGGCCTGGGATACGCAGTATTTT. This sequence encodes CASSPLSGAWDTQYF.

The chain links TRBV29-1 to TRBJ1-1, with a possible D match to TRBD1 (5 bases). CDR3 length equals 14 residues. The germline CDR1 and CDR2 sequences are SQVTM and ANQGSEA. Trimming cost V 4 bases and J 5 bases, with 17 bases left between them. The CDR3 DNA reads as TGCAGCGTTGTTTCGTTGACAGATATAACTGAAGCTTTCTTT. Protein product: CSVVSLTDITEAFF.

The V call is TRBV13, the J call TRBJ1-3; possible D gene TRBD1, 6 bases. The CDR3 is 12 amino acids. Germline-derived CDR1 and CDR2 are PRHDT and FYEKMQ (reference sequence). The CDR3 region is CVADSSGNTIYF. The CDR3 DNA sequence: TGTGTGGCGGACAGCTCTGGAAACACCATATATTTT.

In its sample, this clone was seen a few times. V is TRBV9 and J is TRBJ2-3, with TRBD2 identical over 10 bases. This CDR3 spans 17 amino acids. Germline CDR1 reads SGDLS; CDR2 reads YYNGEE. V gave up 3 bases and J gave up 0 bases; unmatched junction bases: 7. CDR3 protein: CASSAEDSGGSTDTQYF. The CDR3 DNA reads TGTGCCAGCAGCGCGGAAGATAGCGGGGGGAGCACAGATACGCAGTATTTT. Based on the CDR3 plus reference TRBV9 and TRBJ2-3, the full variable domain is DSGVTQTPKHLITATGQRVTLRCSPRSGDLSVYWYQQSLDQGLQFLIQYYNGEERAKGNILERFSAQQFPDLHSELNLSSLELGDSALYFCASSAEDSGGSTDTQYFGPGTRLTVL.